The 25 T cell receptor beta chains given below trace back to one sample, sequenced in a study of blood T cell repertoires in COVID-19. Profiling relied on immunoSEQ multiplex PCR, and the TCRdb table lists in-frame clones only, not all of them. The sample lists about 190,000 clones; less than 85% were seen once. The source material was peripheral blood. All receptors come from a woman between 45 and 65 years old with acute or convalescent COVID-19.

The gene calls are TRBV14 and TRBJ2-2; 7 bases are a match to TRBD2. The ends lost 0 bases at V and 6 bases at J; junction bases unmatched: 4. The CDR3 runs 15 residues. Germline loops: CDR1 SGHDN, CDR2 FVKESK. In nucleotides, the CDR3 is TGTGCCAGCAGCCAAGATCTTCGGGGGGCCGGGGAGCTGTTTTTT. Translated, it gives CASSQDLRGAGELFF. The complete variable domain, with remaining parts taken from reference TRBV14 and TRBJ2-2, reads EAGVTQFPSHSVIEKGQTVTLRCDPISGHDNLYWYRRVMGKEIKFLLHFVKESKQDESGMPNNRFLAERTGGTYSTLKVQPAELEDSGVYFCASSQDLRGAGELFFGEGSRLTVL.

The chain joins TRBV5-1 to TRBJ1-5; TRBD1 aligns across 7 bases. The CDR3 runs 13 residues. Trimming took 4 bases from V and 3 from J; bases not matched to a gene: 1. Germline V gene sequence: CDR1 SGHRS, CDR2 YFSETQ. The CDR3: CASSTGVNQPQHF. The DNA for the CDR3 is TGCGCCAGCAGCACAGGGGTCAATCAGCCCCAGCATTTT.

This chain joins TRBV7-2 and TRBJ2-3; maybe TRBD2 (6 bases). Germline CDR1 is SGHTA and CDR2 is FQGNSA. CDR3 length equals 14 residues. V shed 1 base and J shed 5 bases, with 10 bases lying between them. DNA for the CDR3: TGTGCCAGCAGCTTAGGGGTCGGGGGAGATACGCAGTATTTT. It encodes CASSLGVGGDTQYF.

This clone was observed a handful of times. This chain joins TRBV5-5 and TRBJ2-2; D is undetermined. The germline gives CDR1 SGHKS, CDR2 YYEKEE (reference sequence). This CDR3 is 16 amino acids long. The V end lost 4 bases, the J end lost 1 base, and 14 bases lay between the germline ends. The CDR3 is CASSPQSAVNTGELFF. The DNA of the CDR3 is TGTGCCAGCAGCCCCCAATCGGCGGTGAACACCGGGGAGCTGTTTTTT.

This chain connects TRBV9 to TRBJ1-1; 7 bases are shared with TRBD1. The V segment lost 3 bases and the J segment 4 bases; nucleotides outside the gene matches: 6. The CDR3 consists of 14 residues. The germline gives CDR1 SGDLS, CDR2 YYNGEE. This CDR3 is CASSEIAGGTEAFF. The CDR3, as DNA: TGTGCCAGCAGCGAGATCGCAGGGGGCACTGAAGCTTTCTTT.

This clone was recorded a few times. The chain has TRBV28 and TRBJ1-2, with D hard to call. The germline V gene encodes CDR1 MDHEN and CDR2 SYDVKM. V was cut by 8 bases and J by 8 bases, with 18 bases left in between. CDR3 length: 13 amino acids. In DNA form, the CDR3 reads TGTGCCAGCCTGCCTTCTTGGGCGGGCGGCTACACCTTC. Amino acids: CASLPSWAGGYTF.

V and J are TRBV24-1 and TRBJ1-4; no definite D call. The CDR3 spans 11 residues. Germline CDR1 and CDR2: KGHDR and SFDVKD. V lost 9 bases and J lost 6, with 7 bases in between. This CDR3 is CATGQDEKLFF. The CDR3 DNA follows: TGTGCCACCGGCCAGGATGAAAAACTGTTTTTT.

This clone was picked up many times. This chain joins TRBV19 and TRBJ1-4; D unresolved. V gave up 3 bases and J gave up 0 bases, with 8 bases separating them. The germline V gene encodes CDR1 LNHDA and CDR2 SQIVND (reference sequence). The CDR3 is 15 amino acids. The CDR3 region is CASSIDAATNEKLFF. The CDR3 DNA reads as TGTGCCAGTAGTATCGACGCGGCAACTAATGAAAAACTGTTTTTT. The variable domain in full, with the rest retrieved from reference TRBV19 and TRBJ1-4, is DGGITQSPKYLFRKEGQNVTLSCEQNLNHDAMYWYRQDPGQGLRLIYYSQIVNDFQKGDIAEGYSVSREKKESFPLTVTSAQKNPTAFYLCASSIDAATNEKLFFGSGTQLSVL.

This clone is a singleton in its sample. This chain uses TRBV3-1 (or the pseudogene TRBV3-2) with TRBJ1-5, with no clear D. Germline values: CDR1 LGHDT, CDR2 YNNKEL (reference sequence). Trimming shortened V by 4 bases and J by 4 bases, and 8 bases separated the two germline ends. The CDR3 length is 13 residues. This chain's CDR3 is CASSPRGNQPQHF. CDR3 bases: TGTGCCAGCAGCCCCCGAGGGAATCAGCCCCAGCATTTT.

The rearrangement links TRBV15 to TRBJ1-4; a possible D gene is TRBD1 (6 bases). V lost 5 bases to trimming and J lost 7 bases, with 20 bases between them. From germline, CDR1 is LNHNV and CDR2 YYDKDF (reference sequence). The CDR3 loop spans 16 amino acids. In DNA, the CDR3 is TGTGCCACCAGCGGACAGAGAACGAATAGATTTGAAAAACTGTTTTTT. Translation gives CATSGQRTNRFEKLFF.

The rearrangement links TRBV7-9 to TRBJ2-5; tentatively, D is TRBD2 (6 bases). The CDR3 runs to 15 residues. Trimming shortened V by 2 bases and J by 2 bases, and 12 bases separated the two germline ends. The germline V gene encodes CDR1 SEHNR and CDR2 FQNEAQ (reference sequence). The CDR3 region has the DNA TGTGCCAGCAGCTTATTTAGCGGCTCTCAAGAGACCCAGTACTTC. Amino acids: CASSLFSGSQETQYF.

This chain links TRBV6-5 with TRBJ1-2; TRBD1 aligns across 7 bases. Germline V CDR1 and CDR2: MNHEY, SVGAGI. V shed 0 bases and J 0 bases; nucleotides not matched to a gene: 4. CDR3 size: 16 residues. The CDR3 loop reads CASSYSTGKANYGYTF. The CDR3 region has the DNA TGTGCCAGCAGTTACTCGACAGGGAAGGCTAACTATGGCTACACCTTC.

J is TRBJ2-2 and V is TRBV6-6; D may be TRBD1 (6 bases). The CDR3 is made up of 15 amino acids. Germline V lookup: CDR1 MNHNY, CDR2 SVGAGI (reference sequence). Trimming cost V 0 bases and J 5 bases, with 10 bases left between them. The CDR3 DNA follows: TGTGCCAGCAGTTACTCGATCGGGACAACCGGGGAGCTGTTTTTT. Translating it yields CASSYSIGTTGELFF.

The J gene is TRBJ2-5, the V gene TRBV7-6, with 7 positions matching TRBD2. Germline trimming cut 1 base from V and 9 bases from J; bases unmatched to any gene: 11. Germline V gives CDR1 SGHVS, CDR2 FNYEAQ. The CDR3 spans 15 residues. In nucleotides, the CDR3 is TGTGCCAGCAGCTTAGGACGGGAGGCCCTTTGGGCCCAGTACTTC. It specifies CASSLGREALWAQYF.

CDR3 sequence reads: CASSTAGGRQPQHF. Written as DNA, the CDR3 is TGTGCCAGCAGTACGGCGGGTGGGCGGCAGCCCCAGCATTTT. V is TRBV6-5 and J is TRBJ1-5, with unresolved D. Trimming shortened V by 5 bases and J by 7 bases, and 15 bases separated the two germline ends. CDR3 size: 14 residues. Looked up from germline, CDR1 is MNHEY and CDR2 is SVGAGI.

V and J are TRBV15 and TRBJ1-1; the D gene is possibly TRBD1 (5 bases). CDR1 and CDR2 (germline): LNHNV, YYDKDF (reference sequence). This CDR3 region has 15 residues. The ends were cut back, 0 bases at V and 5 bases at J, with 13 bases in the middle. The CDR3 sequence is CATSRDGQGFTEAFF. CDR3 DNA sequence: TGTGCCACCAGCAGAGATGGGCAGGGATTTACTGAAGCTTTCTTT. Full variable domain (outside the CDR3, taken from reference TRBV15 and TRBJ1-1): DAMVIQNPRYQVTQFGKPVTLSCSQTLNHNVMYWYQQKSSQAPKLLFHYYDKDFNNEADTPDNFQSRRPNTSFCFLDIRSPGLGDTAMYLCATSRDGQGFTEAFFGQGTRLTVV.

The genes are TRBV6-6 and TRBJ2-7; D call uncertain. Trimming left V 0 bases short and J 2 bases short, with 8 bases between. The CDR3 is 14 residues long. The germline V gene encodes CDR1 MNHNY and CDR2 SVGAGI (reference sequence). CDR3 nucleotides: TGTGCCAGCAGTTACTCGGGCCCTCCCTACGAGCAGTACTTC. It translates to CASSYSGPPYEQYF.

The chain is built from TRBV5-1 and TRBJ2-4; TRBD1 matches at 10 bases. The length of the CDR3 is 14 residues. V dropped 4 bases and J dropped 5; count of bases not matched to a gene: 3. Germline V gene sequence: CDR1 SGHRS, CDR2 YFSETQ. The CDR3 reads CASSPTGGENIQYF. CDR3 in DNA: TGCGCCAGCAGCCCGACAGGGGGCGAAAACATTCAGTACTTC.

The gene calls are TRBV18 and TRBJ1-4; unclear D gene. This CDR3 is built from 14 residues. The germline CDR1 and CDR2 sequences are KGHSH and LQKENI. Deletions cut 8 bases from V and 0 bases from J, with 10 bases between. The CDR3 DNA sequence: TGTGCCAGCCGTTACAGCTCAACTAATGAAAAACTGTTTTTT. Translating gives CASRYSSTNEKLFF.

The V and J genes are TRBV4-3 and TRBJ2-1; 10 positions agree with TRBD2. The length of the CDR3 is 16 residues. With V trimmed by 1 base and J by 3 bases, 3 bases remained unmatched. Germline CDR1 reads LGHNA; CDR2 reads YSLEER. As DNA, the CDR3 is TGCGCCAGCAGCCAAGGAGCGGGAGGGAACTACAATGAGCAGTTCTTC. It specifies CASSQGAGGNYNEQFF.

The rearrangement uses TRBV24-1 and TRBJ2-5, with TRBD1 as a possible D gene (6 bases). There are 14 residues in the CDR3. Trimming cost V 5 bases and J 4 bases, with 13 bases left between them. CDR1 is KGHDR and CDR2 is SFDVKD in the germline V gene. DNA for the CDR3: TGTGCCACCAGTGCCCCAGGGGCCGGAGAGACCCAGTACTTC. Encoded protein: CATSAPGAGETQYF.

This rearrangement joins TRBV29-1 to TRBJ2-7; tentatively, D is TRBD2 (5 bases). The CDR3 totals 13 residues. Trimming shortened V by 5 bases and J by 1 base, and 12 bases separated the two germline ends. Germline CDR1 SQVTM, CDR2 ANQGSEA. CDR3 sequence (DNA): TGCAGCGTTCGGAGAGGGCCTTCCTACGAGCAGTACTTC. This codes for CSVRRGPSYEQYF.

The rearrangement links TRBV24-1 to TRBJ2-1, with TRBD2 identical over 8 bases. V shed 0 bases, J shed 7 bases, and the junction held 13 bases outside the gene matches. Germline loops: CDR1 KGHDR, CDR2 SFDVKD. The length of the CDR3 is 18 residues. DNA of the CDR3: TGTGCCACCAGTGATTTGTCTAGCGGGTCCTTCGGAGGGAATGAGCAGTTCTTC. Translated, it gives CATSDLSSGSFGGNEQFF.

In its sample, this clone was seen a few times. The chain links TRBV4-3 to TRBJ2-3; 11 positions match TRBD2. Per the germline V gene, CDR1 is LGHNA and CDR2 is YSLEER. The CDR3 contains 17 residues. The J segment lost 4 bases and the V segment lost 4 bases, leaving 10 bases of the junction unmatched. CDR3 residues: CASSLLKTSGIADTQYF. CDR3 nucleotide sequence: TGCGCCAGCAGCCTCTTGAAGACTAGCGGGATTGCAGATACGCAGTATTTT.

V gene TRBV4-2 combines with J gene TRBJ2-1, with 12 bases aligning to TRBD2. The CDR3 has 17 amino acids. The junction had 10 bases not matched to a gene; V was cut back by 0 bases and J by 10 bases. CDR1 is LGHNA and CDR2 is YNFKEQ in the germline V gene. CDR3 amino acids: CASSQDALAGGPGEQFF. CDR3 coding DNA: TGTGCCAGCAGCCAAGATGCCCTAGCGGGGGGGCCCGGCGAGCAGTTCTTC.